These T cell receptor beta chains were read from a single sample in a study of OX40 agonist ivuxolimab in advanced cancers. Clones were sequenced by immunoSEQ multiplex PCR, and TCRdb holds only the in-frame ones, with some missing. The sample shows about 61,000 clones, approximately 92% of them seen only once. Sequencing used CD4+ or CD8+ T cells sorted from blood, obtained in a trial of the OX40 agonist ivuxolimab. The receptors were gathered from an adult with an advanced solid tumor such as melanoma, head and neck, liver or kidney cancer. Each CDR3 is given with its conserved first and last residue. D genes are given only for firm matches. Clone size is not always given. Where it is, it says once, few, many or a class for expanded clones.

NA,TRBJ2-7,TRBD2,TRBV6-5,CASSYSGGEVSYEQYF,TGTGCCAGCAGTTACTCGGGGGGGGAGGTATCCTACGAGCAGTACTTC
NA,TRBJ1-6,NA,TRBV4-3,CASSQAWKGAYNSPLHF,TGCGCCAGCAGCCAAGCTTGGAAGGGCGCCTATAATTCACCCCTCCACTTT
NA,TRBJ1-2,TRBD1,TRBV2,CARQERGRRGYTF,TGTGCCAGGCAGGAGAGGGGGCGCCGTGGCTACACCTTC
NA,TRBJ2-3,NA,TRBV4-3,CASSQYPPSRTDTQYF,TGCGCCAGCAGCCAATACCCTCCCTCACGCACAGATACGCAGTATTTT
NA,TRBJ2-5,NA,TRBV27,CASRRVGEETQYF,TGTGCCAGCAGGCGGGTTGGCGAAGAGACCCAGTACTTC
NA,TRBJ2-1,NA,TRBV29-1,CSVSQSGNEQFF,TGCAGCGTTAGTCAATCAGGCAATGAGCAGTTCTTC
once,TRBJ2-3,NA,TRBV6-5,CASGQTSSTDTQYF,TGTGCCAGCGGACAGACTTCTAGCACAGATACGCAGTATTTT
NA,TRBJ2-1,NA,TRBV11-1,CASSLVVYNEQFF,TGTGCCAGCAGCTTAGTGGTATACAATGAGCAGTTCTTC
NA,TRBJ2-2,NA,TRBV11-2,CASSLGTVRTGELFF,TGTGCCAGCAGCTTAGGGACAGTCCGGACCGGGGAGCTGTTTTTT
NA,TRBJ2-1,TRBD2,TRBV7-9,CASSLVPSGSEFF,TGTGCCAGCAGCTTAGTTCCTAGCGGATCGGAGTTCTTC
once,TRBJ1-5,NA,TRBV13,CASSPGRNQPQHF,TGTGCCAGCAGCCCGGGACGCAATCAGCCCCAGCATTTT
NA,TRBJ1-1,NA,TRBV5-1,CASSSGTRGEAFF,TGCGCCAGCAGCTCGGGAACTCGGGGTGAAGCTTTCTTT
NA,TRBJ2-5,TRBD2,TRBV30,CASAGGPTLQETQYF,TGTGCCTCAGCGGGGGGGCCCACCCTGCAAGAGACCCAGTACTTC
NA,TRBJ1-4,NA,TRBV30,CAWSVGNEKLFF,TGTGCCTGGAGTGTCGGCAATGAAAAACTGTTTTTT
NA,TRBJ2-1,NA,TRBV4-3,CASSHRPPYNEQFF,TGCGCCAGCAGCCACCGGCCACCTTACAATGAGCAGTTCTTC
NA,TRBJ1-6,NA,TRBV6-5,CASSYGPGGSPLHF,TGTGCCAGCAGTTACGGGCCGGGTGGGTCACCCCTCCACTTT
NA,TRBJ2-1,TRBD2,TRBV7-9,CASSYSGRAGFF,TGTGCCAGCAGTTATAGCGGGAGGGCGGGGTTCTTC
NA,TRBJ1-5,NA,TRBV4-1,CASSQGRGGAPQHF,TGCGCCAGCAGCCAAGGGAGGGGAGGCGCGCCCCAGCATTTT
once,TRBJ2-1,NA,TRBV4-1,CASSQVGVAVEQFF,TGCGCCAGCAGCCAAGTAGGCGTTGCGGTTGAGCAGTTCTTC
NA,TRBJ1-1,NA,TRBV2,CASTMSRHTEAFF,TGTGCCAGCACAATGTCCCGACACACTGAAGCTTTCTTT
NA,TRBJ2-5,TRBD2,TRBV2,CASSVLAGGGETQYF,TGTGCCAGCAGTGTTCTAGCGGGGGGCGGGGAGACCCAGTACTTC
NA,TRBJ2-3,NA,TRBV6-1,CASSGIPSTDTQYF,TGTGCCAGCAGTGGTATCCCGAGCACAGATACGCAGTATTTT
NA,TRBJ2-3,NA,TRBV6-4,CASSAASTDTQYF,TGTGCCAGCAGCGCGGCCAGCACAGATACGCAGTATTTT
NA,TRBJ1-5,NA,TRBV15,CATSRERGQPQHF,TGTGCCACCAGCAGAGAAAGGGGTCAGCCCCAGCATTTT
few,TRBJ2-7,NA,TRBV6-1,CASSAGTYEQYF,TGTGCCAGCAGTGCCGGGACCTACGAGCAGTACTTC
NA,TRBJ1-5,NA,TRBV27,CASSLGKGLQPQHF,TGTGCCAGCAGTTTGGGAAAAGGACTGCAGCCCCAGCATTTT
NA,TRBJ2-1,TRBD2,TRBV7-9,CASSLSGGAAEQFF,TGTGCCAGCAGCTTAAGCGGGGGGGCAGCCGAGCAGTTCTTC
NA,TRBJ2-2,NA,TRBV10-3,CAISRTDGGELFF,TGTGCCATCAGTCGGACAGACGGCGGGGAGCTGTTTTTT
NA,TRBJ2-3,NA,TRBV21-1,CASSKEGGDTQYF,TGTGCCAGCAGCAAAGAAGGCGGAGATACGCAGTATTTT
NA,TRBJ1-1,NA,TRBV10-3,CAISALAGMNTEAFF,TGTGCCATCAGTGCTTTGGCAGGGATGAACACTGAAGCTTTCTTT
NA,TRBJ1-1,NA,TRBV27,CASSLRQAGGTEAFF,TGTGCCAGCAGTTTACGACAGGCTGGGGGCACTGAAGCTTTCTTT
NA,TRBJ2-2,NA,TRBV25-1,CASSDSFLTGELFF,TGTGCCAGCAGTGACAGCTTTCTCACCGGGGAGCTGTTTTTT
once,TRBJ2-5,NA,TRBV28,CASSTLPETQYF,TGTGCCAGCAGCACCCTCCCAGAGACCCAGTACTTC
NA,TRBJ2-3,NA,TRBV10-3,CAITSSTDTQYF,TGTGCCATCACCTCTTCGACAGATACGCAGTATTTT
NA,TRBJ2-3,NA,TRBV13,CASSLGLSTDTQYF,TGTGCCAGCAGCTTAGGCCTTAGCACAGATACGCAGTATTTT
NA,TRBJ2-1,NA,TRBV28,CASSLTGTRAYNEQFF,TGTGCCAGCAGTTTGACCGGGACAAGGGCGTACAATGAGCAGTTCTTC
NA,TRBJ1-6,NA,TRBV4-3,CASSQAGYNSPLHF,TGCGCCAGCAGCCAAGCCGGGTATAATTCACCCCTCCACTTT
NA,TRBJ1-2,TRBD1,TRBV28,CASSLIQGSGGYTF,TGTGCCAGCAGTTTAATACAGGGGAGTGGTGGCTACACCTTC
NA,TRBJ1-2,NA,TRBV27,CASSLGGGTGIYTF,TGTGCCAGCAGTTTAGGCGGGGGTACGGGAATCTACACCTTC
NA,TRBJ1-6,NA,TRBV30,CAARDTIRSPLHF,TGTGCCGCACGGGACACCATCAGATCACCCCTCCACTTT
NA,TRBJ1-6,TRBD1,TRBV6-1,CASSGRTGWSSPLHF,TGTGCCAGCAGTGGCCGGACAGGCTGGAGCTCACCCCTCCACTTT
once,TRBJ2-3,NA,TRBV7-3,CASSAPNTDTQYF,TGTGCCAGCAGCGCACCAAACACAGATACGCAGTATTTT
once,TRBJ1-1,NA,TRBV25-1,CASTLTGNTEAFF,TGTGCCAGCACTCTGACGGGAAACACTGAAGCTTTCTTT
NA,TRBJ1-1,NA,TRBV6-6,CASSYSEGEAFF,TGTGCCAGCAGTTACTCGGAGGGTGAAGCTTTCTTT
NA,TRBJ1-5,NA,TRBV2,CASSQDLSNQPQHF,TGTGCCAGCAGTCAGGACCTTAGCAATCAGCCCCAGCATTTT
NA,TRBJ2-1,NA,TRBV30,CAWTISYNEQFF,TGTGCCTGGACTATTTCTTACAATGAGCAGTTCTTC
NA,TRBJ2-3,NA,TRBV7-2,CASTLITDTQYF,TGTGCCAGCACCTTAATCACAGATACGCAGTATTTT
NA,TRBJ2-1,NA,TRBV5-1,CASSLLSQGYNEQFF,TGCGCCAGCAGCTTGCTGAGTCAGGGTTACAATGAGCAGTTCTTC
NA,TRBJ1-1,NA,TRBV6-6,CASRAGRVTEAFF,TGTGCCAGCAGGGCCGGCCGGGTCACTGAAGCTTTCTTT
NA,TRBJ1-1,NA,TRBV4-1,CASSHNGANTEAFF,TGCGCCAGCAGCCACAACGGGGCAAACACTGAAGCTTTCTTT
NA,TRBJ1-2,NA,TRBV7-9,CASSLPQGHYGYTF,TGTGCCAGCAGCTTACCCCAGGGACACTATGGCTACACCTTC
NA,TRBJ1-1,TRBD1,TRBV7-7,CASSLWGQGLGNTEAFF,TGTGCTAGCAGCTTATGGGGACAGGGGCTAGGGAACACTGAAGCTTTCTTT
NA,TRBJ2-7,NA,TRBV6-5,CASTTTGDEQYF,TGTGCCAGCACAACGACGGGGGACGAGCAGTACTTC